The subject of this entry is one TCR beta chain. The source of the sample is a study of T cell clones after liver transplantation. Study-level background: Immunosuppression withdrawal was tried within 2 years after liver transplantation in this trial. TCRbeta sequencing after a pre-transplant mixed lymphocyte reaction identified graft-donor-reactive clones, later tracked in post-transplant blood. Apart from three HCV-positive recipients, transplants were for non-autoimmune, non-viral reasons.

The V end lost 1 base, the J end lost 4 bases, and 14 bases lay between the germline ends. The CDR3 spans 16 residues. Germline lookup yields CDR1 SGHAT and CDR2 FQNNGV. Assay used: immunoSEQ multiplex PCR; TCRdb lists only in-frame clones, some missing. Here the sample spans 85,000 to 110,000 clones, roughly 80% being singletons. The rearrangement joins TRBV11-2 to TRBJ1-3, with no clear D. The clonotype was recovered from a human patient who received a liver transplant. Some T cells could come from the graft donor. Sequenced material: CD4+ T cells from blood, taken approximately 43 months after liver transplant. In DNA, the CDR3 is TGTGCCAGCAGCTTAGGGACCCCGCGAGAGGGAAACACCATATATTTT. It is translated as CASSLGTPREGNTIYF.